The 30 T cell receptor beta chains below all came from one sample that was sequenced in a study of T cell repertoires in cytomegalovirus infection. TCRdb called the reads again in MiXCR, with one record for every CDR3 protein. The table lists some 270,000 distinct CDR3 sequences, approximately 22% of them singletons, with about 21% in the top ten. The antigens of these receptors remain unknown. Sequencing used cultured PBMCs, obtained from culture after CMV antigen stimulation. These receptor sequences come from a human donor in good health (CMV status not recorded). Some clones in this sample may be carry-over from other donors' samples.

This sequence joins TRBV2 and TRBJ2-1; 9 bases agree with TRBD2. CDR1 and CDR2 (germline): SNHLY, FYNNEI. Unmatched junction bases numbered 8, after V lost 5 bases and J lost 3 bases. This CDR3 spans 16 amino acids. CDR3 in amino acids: CASSYSGTSFYNEQFF. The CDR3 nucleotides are TGTGCCAGCAGTTACTCAGGGACTAGCTTCTACAATGAGCAGTTCTTC.

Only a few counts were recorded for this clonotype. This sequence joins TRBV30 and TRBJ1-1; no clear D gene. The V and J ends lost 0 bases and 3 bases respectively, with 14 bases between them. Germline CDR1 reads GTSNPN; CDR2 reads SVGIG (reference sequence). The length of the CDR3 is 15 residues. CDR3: CAWSVGNPGDTEAFF. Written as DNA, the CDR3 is TGTGCCTGGAGTGTAGGTAACCCCGGGGACACTGAAGCTTTCTTT.

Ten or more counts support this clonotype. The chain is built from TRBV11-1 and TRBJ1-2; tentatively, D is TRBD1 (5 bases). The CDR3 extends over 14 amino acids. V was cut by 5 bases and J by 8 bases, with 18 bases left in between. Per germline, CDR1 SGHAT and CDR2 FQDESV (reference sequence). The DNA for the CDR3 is TGTGCCAGCAGCCACGGGACTTTAACGGAGGGCTACACCTTC. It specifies CASSHGTLTEGYTF.

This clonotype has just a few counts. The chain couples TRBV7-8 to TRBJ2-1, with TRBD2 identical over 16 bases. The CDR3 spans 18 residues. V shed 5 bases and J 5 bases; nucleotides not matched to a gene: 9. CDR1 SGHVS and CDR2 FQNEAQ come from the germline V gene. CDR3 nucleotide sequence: TGTGCCAGCAGCCCAGAACGAGGGACTAGCGGGAGGGACAATGAGCAGTTCTTC. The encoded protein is CASSPERGTSGRDNEQFF. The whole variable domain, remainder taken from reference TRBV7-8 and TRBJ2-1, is GAGVSQSPRYKVAKRGQDVALRCDPISGHVSLFWYQQALGQGPEFLTYFQNEAQLDKSGLPSDRFFAERPEGSVSTLKIQRTQQEDSAVYLCASSPERGTSGRDNEQFFGPGTRLTVL.

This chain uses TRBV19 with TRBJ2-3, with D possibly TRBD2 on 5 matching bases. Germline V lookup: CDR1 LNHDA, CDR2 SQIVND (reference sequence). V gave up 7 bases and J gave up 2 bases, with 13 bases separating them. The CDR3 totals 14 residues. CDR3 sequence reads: CASTPGKATDTQYF. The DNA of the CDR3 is TGTGCCAGTACCCCCGGGAAGGCCACAGATACGCAGTATTTT.

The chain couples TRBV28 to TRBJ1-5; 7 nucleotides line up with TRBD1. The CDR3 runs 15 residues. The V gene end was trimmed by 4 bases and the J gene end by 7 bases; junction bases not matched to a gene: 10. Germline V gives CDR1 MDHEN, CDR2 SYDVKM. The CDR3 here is CASSSPGTELQPQHF. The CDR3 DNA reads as TGTGCCAGCAGTTCTCCCGGGACAGAATTGCAGCCCCAGCATTTT.

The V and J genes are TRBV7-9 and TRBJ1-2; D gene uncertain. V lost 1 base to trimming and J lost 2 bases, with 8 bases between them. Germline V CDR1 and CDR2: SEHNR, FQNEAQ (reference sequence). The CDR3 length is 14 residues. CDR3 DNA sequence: TGTGCCAGCAGCTTAGAAACGCTCAACTATGGCTACACCTTC. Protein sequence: CASSLETLNYGYTF. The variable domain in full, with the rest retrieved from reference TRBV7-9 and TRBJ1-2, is DTGVSQNPRHKITKRGQNVTFRCDPISEHNRLYWYRQTLGQGPEFLTYFQNEAQLEKSRLLSDRFSAERPKGSFSTLEIQRTEQGDSAMYLCASSLETLNYGYTFGSGTRLTVV.

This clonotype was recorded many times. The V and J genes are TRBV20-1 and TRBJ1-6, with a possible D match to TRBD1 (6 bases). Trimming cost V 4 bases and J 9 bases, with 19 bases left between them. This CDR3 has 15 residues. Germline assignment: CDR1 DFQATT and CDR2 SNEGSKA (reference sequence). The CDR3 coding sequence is TGCAGTGCTAAACTTGCCGGGACATATTTTTCACCCCTCCACTTT. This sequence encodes CSAKLAGTYFSPLHF.

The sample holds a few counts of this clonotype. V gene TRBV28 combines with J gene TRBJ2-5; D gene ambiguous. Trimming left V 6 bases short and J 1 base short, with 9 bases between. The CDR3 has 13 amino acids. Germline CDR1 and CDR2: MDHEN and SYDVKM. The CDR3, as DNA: TGTGCCAGCAGCACCAGAATCCAAGAGACCCAGTACTTC. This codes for CASSTRIQETQYF.

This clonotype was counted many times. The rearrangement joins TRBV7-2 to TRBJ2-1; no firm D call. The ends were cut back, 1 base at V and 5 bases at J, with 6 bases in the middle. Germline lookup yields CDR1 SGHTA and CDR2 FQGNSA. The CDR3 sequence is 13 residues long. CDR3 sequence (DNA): TGTGCCAGCAGCTTAGGACCGAACAATGAGCAGTTCTTC. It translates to CASSLGPNNEQFF. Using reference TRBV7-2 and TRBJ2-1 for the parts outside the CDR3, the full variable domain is GAGVSQSPSNKVTEKGKDVELRCDPISGHTALYWYRQSLGQGLEFLIYFQGNSAPDKSGLPSDRFSAERTGGSVSTLTIQRTQQEDSAVYLCASSLGPNNEQFFGPGTRLTVL.

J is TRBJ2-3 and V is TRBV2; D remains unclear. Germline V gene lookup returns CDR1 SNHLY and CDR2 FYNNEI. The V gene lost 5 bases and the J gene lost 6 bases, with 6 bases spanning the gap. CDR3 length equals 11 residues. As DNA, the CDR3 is TGTGCCAGCAGTCGGGTGGATACGCAGTATTTT. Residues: CASSRVDTQYF.

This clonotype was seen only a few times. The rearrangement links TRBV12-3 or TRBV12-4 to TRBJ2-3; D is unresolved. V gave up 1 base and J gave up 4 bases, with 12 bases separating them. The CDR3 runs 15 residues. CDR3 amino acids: CASSLGEVRADTQYF. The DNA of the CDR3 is TGTGCCAGCAGTTTAGGAGAAGTAAGGGCAGATACGCAGTATTTT.

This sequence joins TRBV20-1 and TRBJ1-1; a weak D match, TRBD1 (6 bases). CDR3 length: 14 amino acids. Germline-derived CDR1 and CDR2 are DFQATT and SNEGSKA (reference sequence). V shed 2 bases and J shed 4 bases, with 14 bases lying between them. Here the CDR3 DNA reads TGCAGTGCTAGATGGAGGGGGTTGGTCACTGAAGCTTTCTTT. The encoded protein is CSARWRGLVTEAFF.

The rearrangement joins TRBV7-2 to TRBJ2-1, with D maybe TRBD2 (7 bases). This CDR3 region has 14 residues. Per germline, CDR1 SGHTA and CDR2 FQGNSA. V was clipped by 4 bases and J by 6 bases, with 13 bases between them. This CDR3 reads CASSSSRGANEQFF. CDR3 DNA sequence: TGTGCCAGCAGCTCAAGCCGGGGGGCCAATGAGCAGTTCTTC.

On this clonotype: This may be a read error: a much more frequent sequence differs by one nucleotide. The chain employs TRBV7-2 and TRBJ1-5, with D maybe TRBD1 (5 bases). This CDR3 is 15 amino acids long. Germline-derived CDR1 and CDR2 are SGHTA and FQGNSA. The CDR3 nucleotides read TGTGCCAGCAGCCCCGAGAACGGCGGCAGACAGCCCCAGAATTTT. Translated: CASSPENGGRQPQNF.

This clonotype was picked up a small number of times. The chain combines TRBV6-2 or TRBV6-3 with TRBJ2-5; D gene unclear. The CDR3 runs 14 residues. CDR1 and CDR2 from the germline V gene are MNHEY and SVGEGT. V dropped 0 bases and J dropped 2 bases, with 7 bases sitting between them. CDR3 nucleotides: TGTGCCAGCAGTTACTCGGAGCTTCAAGAGACCCAGTACTTC. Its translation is CASSYSELQETQYF.

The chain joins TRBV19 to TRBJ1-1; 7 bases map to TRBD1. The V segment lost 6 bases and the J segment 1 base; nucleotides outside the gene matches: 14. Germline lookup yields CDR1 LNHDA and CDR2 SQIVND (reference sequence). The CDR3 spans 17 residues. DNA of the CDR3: TGTGCCAGTAGAAGAACTATATCGGGACAGCCGAACACTGAAGCTTTCTTT. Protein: CASRRTISGQPNTEAFF.

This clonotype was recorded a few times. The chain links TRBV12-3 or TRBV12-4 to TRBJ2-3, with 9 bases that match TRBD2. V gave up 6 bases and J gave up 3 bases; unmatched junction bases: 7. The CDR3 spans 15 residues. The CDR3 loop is CASSISGSGTDTQYF. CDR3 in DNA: TGTGCCAGCAGCATTAGCGGGAGTGGGACAGATACGCAGTATTTT.

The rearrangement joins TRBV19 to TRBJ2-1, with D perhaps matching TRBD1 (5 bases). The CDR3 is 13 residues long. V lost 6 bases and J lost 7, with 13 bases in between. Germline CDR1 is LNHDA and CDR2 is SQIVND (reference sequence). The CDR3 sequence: CASRGLTVNEQFF. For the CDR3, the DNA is TGTGCCAGTAGGGGATTGACAGTAAATGAGCAGTTCTTC. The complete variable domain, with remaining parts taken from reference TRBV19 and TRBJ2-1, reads DGGITQSPKYLFRKEGQNVTLSCEQNLNHDAMYWYRQDPGQGLRLIYYSQIVNDFQKGDIAEGYSVSREKKESFPLTVTSAQKNPTAFYLCASRGLTVNEQFFGPGTRLTVL.

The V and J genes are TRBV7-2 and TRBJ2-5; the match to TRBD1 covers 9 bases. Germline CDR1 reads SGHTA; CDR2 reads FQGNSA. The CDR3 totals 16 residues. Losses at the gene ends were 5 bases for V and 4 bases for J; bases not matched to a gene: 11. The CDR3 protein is CASSTNRGTGRETQYF. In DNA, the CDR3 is TGTGCCAGCAGCACAAATCGAGGGACAGGGCGAGAGACCCAGTACTTC.

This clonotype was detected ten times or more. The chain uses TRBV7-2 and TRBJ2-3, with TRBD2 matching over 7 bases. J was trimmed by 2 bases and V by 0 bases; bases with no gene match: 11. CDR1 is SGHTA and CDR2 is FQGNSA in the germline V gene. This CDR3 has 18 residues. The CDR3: CASSLAPQRGSITDTQYF. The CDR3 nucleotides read TGTGCCAGCAGCTTAGCGCCTCAGCGGGGCTCCATCACAGATACGCAGTATTTT.

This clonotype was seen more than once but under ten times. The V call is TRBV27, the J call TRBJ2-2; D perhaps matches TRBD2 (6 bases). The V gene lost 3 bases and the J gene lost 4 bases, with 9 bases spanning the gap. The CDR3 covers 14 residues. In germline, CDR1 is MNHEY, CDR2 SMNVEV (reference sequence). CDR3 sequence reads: CASSFSGVTGELFF. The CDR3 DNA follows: TGTGCCAGCAGTTTTAGCGGCGTCACCGGGGAGCTGTTTTTT.

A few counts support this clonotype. The CDR3 protein is CASSLEGRTSGRSETQYF. DNA of the CDR3: TGTGCCAGCAGTTTAGAAGGAAGAACTAGCGGGAGATCGGAGACCCAGTACTTC. V and J are TRBV12-3 or TRBV12-4 and TRBJ2-5, with 11 bases identical to TRBD2. The J segment lost 5 bases and the V segment lost 1 base, leaving 12 bases of the junction unmatched. This CDR3 is built from 18 residues.

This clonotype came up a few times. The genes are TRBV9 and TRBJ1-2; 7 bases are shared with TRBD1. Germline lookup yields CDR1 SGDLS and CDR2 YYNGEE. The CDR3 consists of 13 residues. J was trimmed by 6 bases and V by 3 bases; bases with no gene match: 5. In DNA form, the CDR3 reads TGTGCCAGCAGCGAGGGGGCGCGGAATGGCTACACCTTC. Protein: CASSEGARNGYTF.

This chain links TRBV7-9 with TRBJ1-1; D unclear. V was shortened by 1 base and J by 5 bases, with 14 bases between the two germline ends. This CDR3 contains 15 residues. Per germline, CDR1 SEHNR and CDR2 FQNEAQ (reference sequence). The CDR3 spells CASSLEREGRTEAFF. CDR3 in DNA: TGTGCCAGCAGCTTAGAGAGGGAAGGGAGGACTGAAGCTTTCTTT.

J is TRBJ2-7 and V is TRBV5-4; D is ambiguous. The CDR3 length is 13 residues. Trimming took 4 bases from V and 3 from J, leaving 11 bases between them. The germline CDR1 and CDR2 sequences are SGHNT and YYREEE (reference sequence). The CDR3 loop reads CASSPTPNYEQYV. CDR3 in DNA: TGTGCCAGCAGCCCGACCCCGAACTACGAGCAGTACGTC.

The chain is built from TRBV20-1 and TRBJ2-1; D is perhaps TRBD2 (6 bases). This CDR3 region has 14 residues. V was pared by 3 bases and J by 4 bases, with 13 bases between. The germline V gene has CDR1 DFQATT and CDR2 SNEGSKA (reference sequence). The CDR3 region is CSASGRQRYNEQFF. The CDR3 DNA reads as TGCAGTGCTAGCGGGAGACAACGTTACAATGAGCAGTTCTTC.

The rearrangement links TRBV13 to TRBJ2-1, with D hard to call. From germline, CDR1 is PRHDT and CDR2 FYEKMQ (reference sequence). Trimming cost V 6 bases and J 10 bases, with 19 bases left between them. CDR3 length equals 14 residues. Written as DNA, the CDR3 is TGTGCCAGCAGGATTGGTTTTCGTCGCCCCGAGCAGTTCTTC. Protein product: CASRIGFRRPEQFF.

CDR3 DNA: TGTGCCAGCAGCCCCAGGGGGGACCCGTACCAAGAGACCCAGTACTTC. It encodes CASSPRGDPYQETQYF. V and J are TRBV11-2 and TRBJ2-5, with a weak D call TRBD1 (7 bases). The CDR3 has 16 amino acids. Germline CDR1 is SGHAT and CDR2 is FQNNGV. V dropped 5 bases and J dropped 0 bases, with 16 bases sitting between them. Together with reference TRBV11-2 and TRBJ2-5, the CDR3 gives the full variable domain: EAGVAQSPRYKIIEKRQSVAFWCNPISGHATLYWYQQILGQGPKLLIQFQNNGVVDDSQLPKDRFSAERLKGVDSTLKIQPAKLEDSAVYLCASSPRGDPYQETQYFGPGTRLLVL.

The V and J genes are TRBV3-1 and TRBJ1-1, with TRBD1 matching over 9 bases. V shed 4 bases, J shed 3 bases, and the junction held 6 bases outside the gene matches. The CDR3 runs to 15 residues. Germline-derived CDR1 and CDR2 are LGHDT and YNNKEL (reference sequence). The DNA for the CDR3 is TGTGCCAGCAGCCGGACAGGGGTAGGGGACACTGAAGCTTTCTTT. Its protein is CASSRTGVGDTEAFF.